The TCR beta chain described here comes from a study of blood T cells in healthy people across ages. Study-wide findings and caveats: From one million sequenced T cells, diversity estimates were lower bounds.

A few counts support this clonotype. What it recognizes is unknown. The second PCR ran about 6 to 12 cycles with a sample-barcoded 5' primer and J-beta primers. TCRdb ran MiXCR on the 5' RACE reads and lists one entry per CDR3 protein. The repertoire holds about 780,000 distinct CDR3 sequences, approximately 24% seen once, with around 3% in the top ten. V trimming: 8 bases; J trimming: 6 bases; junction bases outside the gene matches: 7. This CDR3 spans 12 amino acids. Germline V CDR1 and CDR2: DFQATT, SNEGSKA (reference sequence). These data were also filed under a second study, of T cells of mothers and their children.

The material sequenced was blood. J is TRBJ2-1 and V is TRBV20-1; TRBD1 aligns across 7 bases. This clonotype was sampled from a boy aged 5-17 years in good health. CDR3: CSFNHRGNEQFF. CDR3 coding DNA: TGCAGTTTCAATCACAGGGGCAATGAGCAGTTCTTC.